The 28 T cell receptor beta chains below come from one sample, sequenced in a study of shared clonotypes between healthy human individuals (dated by TCRdb to 2020 to 2021). For the CD8 naive samples, CD45RO-negative cells were positively selected for CCR7, yielding a CD45RA+CCR7+ population from which TemRA cells were excluded. The receptor library was made with the immunoSEQ multiplex PCR assay. TCRdb retrieved this table from immuneACCESS and kept in-frame rearrangements only. Not all clones are present; in checked studies, unresolved V genes account for under half, and no reason is known for the remainder. The table for this sample lists about 2 million clones; roughly 95% of them were counted only once. The ten most abundant clones make up 0.9% to 1.3% of the sample. The source material was naive CD8+ T cells sorted from blood. The sample's cell subset or site, from its label and the paper: CD45RA+CCR7+. These receptors all come from a young man in good health.

On this clone itself: Other nucleotide sequences from this sample produce the same CDR3. CDR3 sequence: CASSLGREETQYF. In DNA, the CDR3 is TGCGCCAGCAGCTTGGGCAGAGAAGAGACCCAGTACTTC. This chain uses TRBV5-1 with TRBJ2-5; D gene unclear. Germline V gives CDR1 SGHRS, CDR2 YFSETQ. V lost 0 bases to trimming and J lost 3 bases, with 6 bases between them. The CDR3 sequence is 13 residues long.

The chain carries TRBV6-5 and TRBJ2-7; a weak D match, TRBD1 (8 bases). Germline V gives CDR1 MNHEY, CDR2 SVGAGI. Trimming shortened V by 8 bases and J by 1 base, and 12 bases separated the two germline ends. The CDR3 runs to 13 residues. CDR3 sequence reads: CASQQGGSYEQYF. The CDR3, as DNA: TGTGCCAGCCAACAGGGGGGGTCCTACGAGCAGTACTTC.

The V and J genes are TRBV28 and TRBJ1-1; D not resolved. Germline V gives CDR1 MDHEN, CDR2 SYDVKM. Trimming took 2 bases from V and 2 from J, leaving 6 bases between them. The CDR3 loop spans 13 amino acids. The CDR3 loop reads CASSLNSNTEAFF. In DNA, the CDR3 is TGTGCCAGCAGTTTAAACTCCAACACTGAAGCTTTCTTT. Combining the CDR3 with reference TRBV28 and TRBJ1-1 gives the whole variable domain DVKVTQSSRYLVKRTGEKVFLECVQDMDHENMFWYRQDPGLGLRLIYFSYDVKMKEKGDIPEGYSVSREKKERFSLILESASTNQTSMYLCASSLNSNTEAFFGQGTRLTVV.

The chain combines TRBV27 with TRBJ2-3; the D is unclear. V was cut by 5 bases and J by 11 bases, with 17 bases left in between. The CDR3 is 13 residues long. Germline assignment: CDR1 MNHEY and CDR2 SMNVEV (reference sequence). The CDR3 nucleotides are TGTGCCAGCAGTCCCGGGCCTCTCTTAAAGCAGTATTTT. Its translation is CASSPGPLLKQYF.

V gene TRBV28 combines with J gene TRBJ1-5; TRBD1 matches 8 bases. After removal of 5 bases from V and 5 bases from J, the junction contained 5 bases not matched to a gene. This CDR3 region has 14 residues. Germline V lookup: CDR1 MDHEN, CDR2 SYDVKM. The CDR3 sequence: CASSPTGDYQPQHF. CDR3 DNA: TGTGCCAGCAGTCCGACAGGGGACTATCAGCCCCAGCATTTT.

The CDR3 DNA reads TGTGCCAGCAGCTCCCGACAGGCAGCTAACTATGGCTACACCTTC. The encoded protein is CASSSRQAANYGYTF. The chain combines TRBV7-9 with TRBJ1-2; the D gene is possibly TRBD1 (6 bases). Trimming cost V 4 bases and J 0 bases, with 12 bases left between them. This CDR3 is 15 amino acids long. Germline CDR1 SEHNR, CDR2 FQNEAQ (reference sequence).

This clone was detected once. Other DNA sequences in this specimen translate into the identical CDR3. The V gene is TRBV7-9, the J gene TRBJ2-7; D unresolved. This CDR3 has 13 residues. Germline values: CDR1 SEHNR, CDR2 FQNEAQ (reference sequence). V lost 1 base and J lost 3, with 7 bases in between. CDR3 sequence (DNA): TGTGCCAGCAGCTTAGGTCAGATCTACGAGCAGTACTTC. Its protein is CASSLGQIYEQYF.

The rearrangement joins TRBV6-5 to TRBJ2-7; 7 nucleotides match TRBD1. The CDR3 is 15 amino acids. Germline assignment: CDR1 MNHEY and CDR2 SVGAGI. V gave up 3 bases and J gave up 4 bases; unmatched junction bases: 9. CDR3 loop: CASSYSFGTEYEQYF. The CDR3 DNA reads as TGTGCCAGCAGTTATTCCTTTGGGACAGAGTACGAGCAGTACTTC.

A remark on this clone: Other DNA sequences in the same sample also yield this CDR3. J is TRBJ2-7 and V is TRBV9; 8 bases align to TRBD1. The length of the CDR3 is 14 residues. The junction had 2 bases not matched to a gene; V was cut back by 0 bases and J by 3 bases. The V gene's germline CDR1 is SGDLS and CDR2 YYNGEE. The CDR3 region has the DNA TGTGCCAGCAGCGTAGCGGGGACAGGCTACGAGCAGTACTTC. This encodes CASSVAGTGYEQYF.

The chain employs TRBV4-1 and TRBJ2-7, with D possibly TRBD2 on 5 matching bases. V lost 1 base and J 6 bases, leaving 16 bases between the germline ends. The CDR3 totals 15 residues. CDR1 and CDR2 (germline): MGHRA, YSYEKL. The CDR3 spells CASSQVFSPEAEQYF. CDR3 bases: TGCGCCAGCAGCCAAGTTTTCTCGCCGGAGGCCGAGCAGTACTTC.

This rearrangement joins TRBV10-3 to TRBJ2-3; D may be TRBD1 or TRBD2 (5 bases each). The CDR3 length is 17 residues. Trimming stripped 8 bases from V and 3 bases from J, with 24 bases between. Germline V lookup: CDR1 ENHRY, CDR2 SYGVKD. Written as DNA, the CDR3 is TGTGCCATCGACCCAGTCCGGTCCAGGGACCTAACAGATACGCAGTATTTT. This gives the protein CAIDPVRSRDLTDTQYF.

Only one count was recorded for this clone. The chain uses TRBV5-6 and TRBJ1-1; D may be TRBD1 (6 bases). This CDR3 is built from 12 residues. V was cut by 4 bases and J by 10 bases, with 14 bases left in between. The germline V gene has CDR1 SGHDT and CDR2 YYEEEE. The CDR3 protein is CASSPGELGAFF. CDR3 nucleotides: TGTGCCAGCAGCCCAGGGGAATTGGGAGCTTTCTTT.

This chain connects TRBV9 to TRBJ2-2; 7 positions match TRBD1. V shed 3 bases and J 4 bases; nucleotides not matched to a gene: 9. CDR1 is SGDLS, CDR2 YYNGEE, per germline. The CDR3 length is 16 residues. DNA of the CDR3: TGTGCCAGCAGCGGCTCACAGGGGCTTGGCACCGGGGAGCTGTTTTTT. Its translation: CASSGSQGLGTGELFF.

The rearrangement links TRBV2 to TRBJ2-5; unclear D gene. Trimming shortened V by 3 bases and J by 0 bases, and 20 bases separated the two germline ends. There are 18 residues in the CDR3. Looked up from germline, CDR1 is SNHLY and CDR2 is FYNNEI. The CDR3 DNA sequence: TGTGCCAGCAGTGAGGGATTATCGTTCGGCATTTACCAAGAGACCCAGTACTTC. This encodes CASSEGLSFGIYQETQYF.

This clone is a singleton in its sample. The same CDR3 also results from other DNA sequences found in this sample. This rearrangement joins TRBV5-4 to TRBJ2-1; D is ambiguous. V was shortened by 0 bases and J by 7 bases, with 5 bases between the two germline ends. CDR1 and CDR2 from the germline V gene are SGHNT and YYREEE (reference sequence). CDR3 size: 12 residues. The CDR3 sequence: CASSLGANEQFF. CDR3 nucleotide sequence: TGTGCCAGCAGCTTGGGTGCTAATGAGCAGTTCTTC.

The chain uses TRBV13 and TRBJ2-6; 8 bases are shared with TRBD2. V shed 5 bases, J shed 2 bases, and the junction held 11 bases outside the gene matches. This CDR3 spans 18 amino acids. Germline values: CDR1 PRHDT, CDR2 FYEKMQ (reference sequence). CDR3 loop: CASSPTSGATTGANVLTF. In DNA form, the CDR3 reads TGTGCCAGCAGCCCCACTAGCGGAGCGACGACTGGGGCCAACGTCCTGACTTTC.

J is TRBJ2-1 and V is TRBV29-1, with D possibly matching TRBD2 (6 bases). The germline V gene encodes CDR1 SQVTM and CDR2 ANQGSEA. The CDR3 has 14 residues. V was cut by 4 bases and J by 4 bases, with 14 bases left in between. CDR3 in DNA: TGCAGCGTTGGAGGGCCTGGACTATACAATGAGCAGTTCTTC. Its protein is CSVGGPGLYNEQFF.

The chain has TRBV6-5 and TRBJ2-3; D unclear. Per the germline V gene, CDR1 is MNHEY and CDR2 is SVGAGI. This CDR3 has 16 residues. The V and J ends lost 2 bases and 1 base respectively, with 13 bases between them. The DNA of the CDR3 is TGTGCCAGCAGTTACGGGTCGGTCGAGGGCACAGATACGCAGTATTTT. It is translated as CASSYGSVEGTDTQYF.

The V call is TRBV7-9, the J call TRBJ2-7; 7 bases are a match to TRBD2. J lost 3 bases, V lost 4 bases, and 15 bases had no gene match. Germline V gene lookup returns CDR1 SEHNR and CDR2 FQNEAQ (reference sequence). The CDR3 contains 17 residues. The CDR3 spells CASSSIGGIVPHYEQYF. The CDR3 bases are TGTGCCAGCAGCTCGATCGGGGGGATTGTCCCTCACTACGAGCAGTACTTC.

CDR3 nucleotides: TGCGCCAGCAGCCAAGCTTTGATGGGACAGGTAATCTACGAGCAGTACTTC. Protein sequence: CASSQALMGQVIYEQYF. The chain has TRBV4-1 and TRBJ2-7; 8 nucleotides align to TRBD1. This CDR3 has 17 amino acids. V shed 1 base and J 3 bases; nucleotides not matched to a gene: 11. Germline V gives CDR1 MGHRA, CDR2 YSYEKL.

A note on this clone: This specimen includes other DNA sequences encoding the same CDR3. The chain couples TRBV6-5 to TRBJ1-2; no definite D call. This CDR3 contains 13 residues. CDR1 is MNHEY and CDR2 is SVGAGI in the germline V gene. The V and J ends lost 4 bases and 8 bases respectively, with 14 bases between them. CDR3 loop: CASSSSGAGGYTF. The DNA for the CDR3 is TGTGCCAGCAGTTCTTCCGGAGCGGGGGGCTACACCTTC.

V gene TRBV5-1 combines with J gene TRBJ2-2; D not resolved. Germline lookup yields CDR1 SGHRS and CDR2 YFSETQ. The ends were cut back, 0 bases at V and 6 bases at J, with 9 bases in the middle. There are 14 residues in the CDR3. The DNA for the CDR3 is TGCGCCAGCAGCTTGGATGCAGGCCCCGGGGAGCTGTTTTTT. It translates to CASSLDAGPGELFF. Combining the CDR3 with reference TRBV5-1 and TRBJ2-2 gives the whole variable domain KAGVTQTPRYLIKTRGQQVTLSCSPISGHRSVSWYQQTPGQGLQFLFEYFSETQRNKGNFPGRFSGRQFSNSRSEMNVSTLELGDSALYLCASSLDAGPGELFFGEGSRLTVL.

This clone was seen a single time. This sequence joins TRBV27 and TRBJ1-4; the match to TRBD1 covers 10 bases. Germline CDR1 reads MNHEY; CDR2 reads SMNVEV (reference sequence). The CDR3 totals 16 residues. V was pared by 5 bases and J by 8 bases, with 11 bases of the junction left unmatched. CDR3 amino acids: CASSVLSGTGDEKLFF. CDR3 bases: TGTGCCAGCAGTGTCCTCTCCGGGACAGGGGACGAAAAACTGTTTTTT.

V gene TRBV11-2 combines with J gene TRBJ2-7; 8 bases match TRBD2. This CDR3 contains 14 residues. J gave up 6 bases and V 2 bases, and 6 bases lay outside the gene matches. From germline, CDR1 is SGHAT and CDR2 FQNNGV. CDR3 sequence: CASSLPGLALEQYF. The CDR3 bases are TGTGCCAGCAGCTTACCCGGACTAGCTCTCGAGCAGTACTTC.

The V call is TRBV28, the J call TRBJ2-6, with TRBD1 matching over 9 bases. CDR1 MDHEN and CDR2 SYDVKM come from the germline V gene. V was clipped by 5 bases and J by 16 bases; unmatched bases: 6. The CDR3 contains 12 residues. The CDR3 region is CASSLPTGGLTF. In DNA form, the CDR3 reads TGTGCCAGCAGTCTGCCGACAGGGGGGCTGACTTTC.

The V call is TRBV7-9, the J call TRBJ1-1; the match to TRBD1 covers 10 bases. CDR1 and CDR2 (germline): SEHNR, FQNEAQ (reference sequence). The V gene end was trimmed by 5 bases and the J gene end by 6 bases; junction bases not matched to a gene: 15. There are 17 residues in the CDR3. The chain's CDR3 is CASSEAYRDRGGSEAFF. CDR3 nucleotide sequence: TGTGCCAGCAGCGAGGCCTACCGGGACAGGGGTGGTTCTGAAGCTTTCTTT.

The V call is TRBV5-4, the J call TRBJ1-2, with 10 bases identical to TRBD1. Germline trimming cut 3 bases from V and 7 bases from J; bases unmatched to any gene: 9. This CDR3 comprises 15 residues. Germline CDR1 SGHNT, CDR2 YYREEE (reference sequence). The CDR3 sequence is CASSSPGTGAGGYTF. The CDR3 DNA is TGTGCCAGCAGCTCGCCCGGGACAGGGGCGGGTGGCTACACCTTC.

The V and J genes are TRBV19 and TRBJ2-1, with D possibly being TRBD1 (6 bases). The CDR3 runs to 13 residues. V was clipped by 5 bases and J by 8 bases, with 13 bases between them. The germline CDR1 and CDR2 sequences are LNHDA and SQIVND (reference sequence). The CDR3 sequence is CASSPGWGHEQFF. Here the CDR3 DNA reads TGTGCCAGTAGTCCTGGTTGGGGGCATGAGCAGTTCTTC.